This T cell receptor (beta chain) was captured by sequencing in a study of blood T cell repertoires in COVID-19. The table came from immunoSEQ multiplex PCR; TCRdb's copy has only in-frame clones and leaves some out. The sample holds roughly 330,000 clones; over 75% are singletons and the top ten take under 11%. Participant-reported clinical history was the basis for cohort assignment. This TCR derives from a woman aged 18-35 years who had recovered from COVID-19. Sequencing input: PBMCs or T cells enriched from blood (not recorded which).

CDR3 DNA: TGTGCCAGCAGCCGACAGGGCATGAACACTGAAGCTTTCTTT. It encodes CASSRQGMNTEAFF. V is TRBV2 and J is TRBJ1-1; 7 positions match TRBD1. This CDR3 contains 14 residues. V was clipped by 6 bases and J by 0 bases; unmatched bases: 4. Germline-derived CDR1 and CDR2 are SNHLY and FYNNEI.